The clone carrying this TCR beta chain was counted ten times or more. Its matching antigen is unknown. Time point of the sample: newly diagnosed GD, antithyroid drugs for less than 3 months. With RNA extracted from PBMCs as input, the TCR library was made. V lost 1 base and J lost 6, with 12 bases in between. Germline CDR1 and CDR2: SGHAT and FQDESV (reference sequence). The CDR3 is made up of 15 amino acids. The sample comes from a study of regulatory T cells in long-lasting Graves disease. Study findings and constraints: Persistent Graves' patients showed less TCR diversity than newly diagnosed patients showed.

CDR3-region Arm-PCR and iRepertoire HTBI primers produced the TCR beta libraries. TCRdb itself ran the multiplex PCR reads through MiXCR, one entry per CDR3 protein. This sample has around 400,000 distinct CDR3 sequences, with roughly 15% found just once. The rearrangement uses TRBV11-1 and TRBJ2-2; D uncertain. The sequence came from a female donor with Graves disease. The source material was peripheral blood mononuclear cells (PBMCs), sampled at new diagnosis, from a patient treated with antithyroid drugs. In DNA, the CDR3 is TGTGCCAGCAGCTTAGAAGGGTGCGGAGCCGGGGAGCTGTTTTTT. This gives the protein CASSLEGCGAGELFF.